Listed below are T cell receptor beta chains from one sample, sequenced in a study of chemoradiotherapy in HPV16-positive cancers. Sequencing was performed with immunoSEQ multiplex PCR; in TCRdb, only in-frame clones are kept and a portion is missing. The table has thousands of clones, roughly three quarters seen once. This specimen was acquired from a patient who underwent chemoradiotherapy. All receptors derive from a human donor with HPV-associated anogenital cancer. CDR3s include the opening cysteine and the closing phenylalanine or tryptophan. Each record gives: CDR3 DNA, CDR3 protein, clone size, CDR3 length, J gene, V gene, D gene. D genes are given only for firm matches. Some rows have no size entry. The others give once, few or many, or a class for an expanded clone.

CDR3 DNA: TGTGCCAGCAGCTTGCGAGACAGGGGCCAGCCCCAGCATTTT; CDR3 protein: CASSLRDRGQPQHF; clone size: few; CDR3 length: 14; J gene: TRBJ1-5; V gene: TRBV5-6; D gene: TRBD1
CDR3 DNA: TGTGCCAGCAGCTTGGGTAGGAGCTTCTATGGCTACACCTTC; CDR3 protein: CASSLGRSFYGYTF; clone size: .; CDR3 length: 14; J gene: TRBJ1-2; V gene: TRBV5-4; D gene: .
CDR3 DNA: TGTGCCTGGAGTGGTTCGAGGGAGTTGGTTCAGCCCCAGCATTTT; CDR3 protein: CAWSGSRELVQPQHF; clone size: .; CDR3 length: 15; J gene: TRBJ1-5; V gene: TRBV30; D gene: .
CDR3 DNA: TGTGCCAGCAGCCCGACAGGAGATCAGCCCCAGCATTTT; CDR3 protein: CASSPTGDQPQHF; clone size: few; CDR3 length: 13; J gene: TRBJ1-5; V gene: TRBV7-9; D gene: .
CDR3 DNA: TGTGCCTGGAGTCCTTGGACAGGCTCAGGGGAGACCCAGTACTTC; CDR3 protein: CAWSPWTGSGETQYF; clone size: .; CDR3 length: 15; J gene: TRBJ2-5; V gene: TRBV30; D gene: TRBD1
CDR3 DNA: TGTGCCAGCAGCAGAAACAGGGCTACAGATACGCAGTATTTT; CDR3 protein: CASSRNRATDTQYF; clone size: .; CDR3 length: 14; J gene: TRBJ2-3; V gene: TRBV11-2; D gene: .
CDR3 DNA: TGTGCCAGCAGGTCATCGAGGGACTCCTACGAGCAGTACTTC; CDR3 protein: CASRSSRDSYEQYF; clone size: .; CDR3 length: 14; J gene: TRBJ2-7; V gene: TRBV7-3; D gene: .
CDR3 DNA: TGTGCCAGCAGCTTAAGTGGTAACAATGAGCAGTTCTTC; CDR3 protein: CASSLSGNNEQFF; clone size: .; CDR3 length: 13; J gene: TRBJ2-1; V gene: TRBV7-3; D gene: .
CDR3 DNA: TGTGCCAGCAGTTGGACAGGGGGCGACGAGCAGTACTTC; CDR3 protein: CASSWTGGDEQYF; clone size: .; CDR3 length: 13; J gene: TRBJ2-7; V gene: TRBV7-3; D gene: TRBD1
CDR3 DNA: TGTGCCAGCAGCCTTCGGGGGGAGCAGTACTTC; CDR3 protein: CASSLRGEQYF; clone size: .; CDR3 length: 11; J gene: TRBJ2-7; V gene: TRBV7-6; D gene: .
CDR3 DNA: TGTGCCAGCAGTGGGACTAGTTCGAATGAGCAGTTCTTC; CDR3 protein: CASSGTSSNEQFF; clone size: .; CDR3 length: 13; J gene: TRBJ2-1; V gene: TRBV2; D gene: TRBD2
CDR3 DNA: TGTGCCAGCAGCTTAAGTTTACAGGGCGGTGGCTACACCTTC; CDR3 protein: CASSLSLQGGGYTF; clone size: once; CDR3 length: 14; J gene: TRBJ1-2; V gene: TRBV7-9; D gene: .
CDR3 DNA: TGCAGCGTTATGGCAGACTTTTCTGGAAACACCATATATTTT; CDR3 protein: CSVMADFSGNTIYF; clone size: .; CDR3 length: 14; J gene: TRBJ1-3; V gene: TRBV29-1; D gene: .
CDR3 DNA: TGTGCCAGCAGCGTAGTAACCACCGGGGAGCTGTTTTTT; CDR3 protein: CASSVVTTGELFF; clone size: .; CDR3 length: 13; J gene: TRBJ2-2; V gene: TRBV9; D gene: .
CDR3 DNA: TGTGCCAGCAGCGTAGCCTGGACAGATACGCAGTATTTT; CDR3 protein: CASSVAWTDTQYF; clone size: .; CDR3 length: 13; J gene: TRBJ2-3; V gene: TRBV9; D gene: .
CDR3 DNA: TGTGCCAGTAGTATCTCGTGGGCCGGGGGAGATACGCAGTATTTT; CDR3 protein: CASSISWAGGDTQYF; clone size: .; CDR3 length: 15; J gene: TRBJ2-3; V gene: TRBV19; D gene: .
CDR3 DNA: TGTGCCAGCAGCCAAGATCACGGGATGCTCATCTATGAGCAGTTCTTC; CDR3 protein: CASSQDHGMLIYEQFF; clone size: .; CDR3 length: 16; J gene: TRBJ2-1; V gene: TRBV14; D gene: .
CDR3 DNA: TGTGCCAGCAGCTTATTGTCCTACTATGGCTACACCTTC; CDR3 protein: CASSLLSYYGYTF; clone size: .; CDR3 length: 13; J gene: TRBJ1-2; V gene: TRBV7-2; D gene: .
CDR3 DNA: TGTGCCAGCCAACCAGTAACCCCTAGCACAGATACGCAGTATTTT; CDR3 protein: CASQPVTPSTDTQYF; clone size: .; CDR3 length: 15; J gene: TRBJ2-3; V gene: TRBV6-4; D gene: .